This paragraph covers one T cell receptor beta chain sequence. This CDR3 is built from 11 residues. Trimming shortened V by 6 bases and J by 7 bases, and 10 bases separated the two germline ends. CDR1 SNHLY and CDR2 FYNNEI come from the germline V gene. In the PCR, 60 Vbeta and 13 Jbeta primers were used. The data were produced by immunoSEQ multiplex PCR, yet TCRdb's version contains in-frame clones alone and is incomplete. Of 130,000 or so clones listed, 79% are singletons. This record comes from a study of cytomegalovirus exposure and HLA in healthy donors. The sequenced material came from PBMCs. This rearrangement joins TRBV2 to TRBJ2-7; D gene uncertain. The receptor was derived from a male donor in good health and CMV-seronegative. The CDR3 spells CASRLTMEQYF. For the CDR3, the DNA is TGTGCCAGCAGGCTTACTATGGAGCAGTACTTC.